The present TCR beta chain was sequenced within a study of CXCR3-negative and CXCR3-positive naive CD8 T cells. The TRB libraries of cDNA were built by UMI-labeled 5' RACE. TCRdb reprocessed the 5' RACE reads, keeping one entry per CDR3 protein, no DNA. Across under 110,000 distinct CDR3 sequences, the top ten clones capture more than 0.35% of the sample. CDR3 length: 18 amino acids. Germline V gene sequence: CDR1 SGHRS, CDR2 YFSETQ. Findings of the study overall: TRB CDR3 hydrophobicity was greater in CXCR3-positive naive cells than in CXCR3-negative naive cells.

About this clonotype: As yet, its antigen is unknown.

What was sequenced was naive CXCR3+ CD8+ T cells from blood. As for subset: CD45RO-CCR7+CD27+CD95- naive CD8+ T cells expressing CXCR3 (TNR3+). This TCR derives from a human donor in good health. Some clones in this sample may be carry-over from other donors' samples. The rearrangement joins TRBV5-1 to TRBJ2-6; TCRdb calls TRBD1, which cannot be checked without DNA. The chain's CDR3 is CASSLARGQGERANVLTF. Drawing the rest from reference TRBV5-1 and TRBJ2-6, the complete variable domain is KAGVTQTPRYLIKTRGQQVTLSCSPISGHRSVSWYQQTPGQGLQFLFEYFSETQRNKGNFPGRFSGRQFSNSRSEMNVSTLELGDSALYLCASSLARGQGERANVLTFGAGSRLTVL.